One sample yielded the 24 T cell receptor beta chains listed below, sequenced in a study of breast tumors, draining lymph nodes, adjacent tissues. TCRdb reprocessed the multiplex PCR reads with MiXCR, giving one entry per CDR3 protein. The sample carries under 350,000 distinct CDR3 sequences, under 35% recorded once. Samples came from axillary lymph nodes draining the breast cancer. Specimen: axillary lymph node tissue. The origin of the receptors is a female donor with breast cancer. Some clones in this sample may be carry-over from other donors' samples.

This clonotype has only a few counts. Its ends do not fully match the called genes, so a read error is possible. The chain joins TRBV9 to TRBJ2-7; 9 bases fit TRBD1. The CDR3 has 14 residues. Germline V CDR1 and CDR2: SGDLS, YYNGEE. The CDR3 protein is CASSVDGTGYEQSF. In DNA form, the CDR3 reads TGTGCCAGCAGCGTCGACGGGACAGGGTACGAGCAGTCCTTC. Filled out from reference TRBV9 and TRBJ2-7, the complete variable domain reads DSGVTQTPKHLITATGQRVTLRCSPRSGDLSVYWYQQSLDQGLQFLIQYYNGEERAKGNILERFSAQQFPDLHSELNLSSLELGDSALYFCASSVDGTGYEQSFGPGTRLTVT.

The J gene is TRBJ2-7, the V gene TRBV2; TRBD1 matches 8 bases. The germline gives CDR1 SNHLY, CDR2 FYNNEI. The CDR3 runs to 12 residues. The V segment lost 4 bases and the J segment 6 bases; nucleotides outside the gene matches: 2. Here the CDR3 DNA reads TGTGCCAGCAGTGTGGACAGGGCCGAGCAGTACTTC. Amino acid sequence: CASSVDRAEQYF.

Note on this clonotype: At one end the junction does not follow the germline gene, possibly because of a read error. The gene calls are TRBV20-1 and TRBJ1-4; D is ambiguous. The V gene's germline CDR1 is DFQATT and CDR2 SNEGSKA (reference sequence). The CDR3 spans 13 residues. The DNA for the CDR3 is TGCAGTGCTAGGGTAGGAGGGAATGAAACACTGTTTTTT. This sequence encodes CSARVGGNETLFF.

There are many counts of this clonotype. The CDR3 DNA follows: TGTGCCAGCAACCGGGAGATTCGGGAGACCCAGTACTTC. This gives the protein CASNREIRETQYF. This chain links TRBV2 with TRBJ2-5, with D possibly being TRBD2 (6 bases). Germline CDR1 reads SNHLY; CDR2 reads FYNNEI. This CDR3 contains 13 residues. With 7 bases removed from V and 5 bases from J, the gap between germline ends came to 14 bases. Complete variable domain (other parts from reference TRBV2 and TRBJ2-5): EPEVTQTPSHQVTQMGQEVILRCVPISNHLYFYWYRQILGQKVEFLVSFYNNEISEKSEIFDDQFSVERPDGSNFTLKIRSTKLEDSAMYFCASNREIRETQYFGPGTRLLVL.

This clonotype came up a few times. The V gene is TRBV6-2 or TRBV6-3, the J gene TRBJ2-2, with 7 bases fitting TRBD2. Germline trimming cut 7 bases from V and 1 base from J; bases unmatched to any gene: 3. Germline V gives CDR1 MNHEY, CDR2 SVGEGT. There are 14 residues in the CDR3. CDR3 bases: TGTGCCAGCAAAACGGGGGGGAACACCGGGGAGCTGTTTTTT. It specifies CASKTGGNTGELFF.

With regard to this clonotype: One base away lies a much larger clone, so this may be a sequencing read error. J is TRBJ1-2 and V is TRBV4-2, with TRBD1 identical over 7 bases. The CDR3 spans 15 residues. Germline CDR1 reads LGHNA; CDR2 reads YNFKEQ. The DNA for the CDR3 is TGTGCCAGCACCTCATCCCGGGACAGCTATTATGGCCACACCTTC. As protein: CASTSSRDSYYGHTF.

This clonotype was seen only once. This may arise from a read error, as a much more abundant clone is one base away. The V call is TRBV11-2, the J call TRBJ1-3; D ambiguous. V gave up 8 bases and J gave up 0 bases, with 14 bases separating them. Germline CDR1 SGHAT, CDR2 FQNNGV. This CDR3 has 15 residues. For the CDR3, the DNA is TGTGCCAGCTCATGCAAACCTTTCTCTGGAAACACCATATATTTT. Translation gives CASSCKPFSGNTIYF.

This clonotype has a handful of counts. This sequence joins TRBV5-6 and TRBJ1-1; TRBD1 agrees at 7 bases. Germline V gives CDR1 SGHDT, CDR2 YYEEEE. The CDR3 extends over 12 amino acids. Unmatched junction bases numbered 4, after V lost 0 bases and J lost 11 bases. In nucleotides, the CDR3 is TGTGCCAGCAGCTTGGAGGACAGGCGTGCTTTCTTT. The encoded protein is CASSLEDRRAFF.

This clonotype was recorded at least ten times. This chain joins TRBV12-3 or TRBV12-4 and TRBJ2-7; a weak D match, TRBD2 (7 bases). The CDR3 consists of 15 residues. Trimming removed 7 bases from V and 7 bases from J, with 23 bases in between. The CDR3 DNA sequence: TGTGCCAGCAACAAGTTGGGAGGGACAATGGGTGAGCAGTACTTC. Its protein product is CASNKLGGTMGEQYF.

This clonotype appeared a few times. This may be a read error, as it is one base from a much larger clone. V is TRBV29-1 and J is TRBJ2-7; possible D gene TRBD1, 5 bases. CDR1 and CDR2 (germline): SQVTM, ANQGSEA. V lost 7 bases and J 5 bases, leaving 12 bases between the germline ends. The length of the CDR3 is 11 residues. This CDR3 reads CSAMQGNEQYF. The CDR3, as DNA: TGCAGCGCTATGCAGGGTAACGAGCAGTACTTC.

This clonotype was recorded many times. Mismatch with germline at one junction end may stem from a read error. J is TRBJ2-3 and V is TRBV7-7, with 13 bases fitting TRBD2. Germline-derived CDR1 and CDR2 are SSHAT and FNYEAQ (reference sequence). The CDR3 is made up of 15 amino acids. CDR3 coding DNA: TGTGCTAGCAGCCTGGGACTAGCGGGAACAGATACGCAGTATTTT. Translation: CASSLGLAGTDTQYF.

Turning to this clonotype: This may be a read error, as it is one base from a much larger clone. The chain couples TRBV5-1 to TRBJ2-6; D may be TRBD1 (8 bases). The CDR3 covers 18 residues. Per the germline V gene, CDR1 is SGHRS and CDR2 is YFSETQ. CDR3 in DNA: TGCGCCAGCAGCTTGGACAGGGGGGGCCTCTCTGGGGTCAACGTCCTGACTTTC. Amino acids: CASSLDRGGLSGVNVLTF. The complete variable domain, with remaining parts taken from reference TRBV5-1 and TRBJ2-6, reads KAGVTQTPRYLIKTRGQQVTLSCSPISGHRSVSWYQQTPGQGLQFLFEYFSETQRNKGNFPGRFSGRQFSNSRSEMNVSTLELGDSALYLCASSLDRGGLSGVNVLTFGAGSRLTVL.

In its sample, this clonotype was seen many times. The rearrangement uses TRBV7-8 and TRBJ2-7; 9 bases fit TRBD1. The germline V gene has CDR1 SGHVS and CDR2 FQNEAQ. V lost 3 bases, J lost 6 bases, and 3 bases stayed unmatched. This CDR3 spans 13 amino acids. The CDR3 is CASSFTGGSEQYF. CDR3 nucleotides: TGTGCCAGCAGCTTCACAGGGGGCAGCGAGCAGTACTTC.

There are many counts of this clonotype. The chain carries TRBV20-1 and TRBJ2-5; D may correspond to TRBD1 or TRBD2 (5 bases each). The CDR3 spans 13 residues. Per the germline V gene, CDR1 is DFQATT and CDR2 is SNEGSKA (reference sequence). The CDR3 is CSLEGWGKETQYF. Written as DNA, the CDR3 is TGCAGCCTCGAGGGGTGGGGGAAAGAGACCCAGTACTTC.

This clonotype was counted between two and nine times. The chain recombines TRBV20-1 with TRBJ2-5; TRBD1 aligns across 10 bases. This CDR3 has 14 residues. Losses at the gene ends were 4 bases for V and 9 bases for J; bases not matched to a gene: 11. Germline lookup yields CDR1 DFQATT and CDR2 SNEGSKA (reference sequence). CDR3 in amino acids: CSANPGTGARAQYF. CDR3 DNA sequence: TGCAGTGCTAACCCCGGGACAGGGGCCCGGGCCCAGTACTTC.

This clonotype was counted between two and nine times. This clone may be a read error of a much larger clone one base away. This chain uses TRBV6-5 with TRBJ1-5, with unresolved D. The CDR3 sequence is 13 residues long. The germline V and J ends were trimmed by 6 bases and 3 bases, with 9 bases remaining between them. Germline-derived CDR1 and CDR2 are MNHEY and SVGAGI. The CDR3 spells CASRRQINQPQHF. As DNA, the CDR3 is TGTGCCAGCAGGCGACAAATCAATCAGCCCCAGCATTTT.

In its sample, this clonotype was seen a few times. This chain uses TRBV30 with TRBJ1-2; 11 bases match TRBD1. Trimming cost V 6 bases and J 8 bases; bases outside gene matches: 17. The CDR3 length is 16 residues. Germline CDR1 GTSNPN, CDR2 SVGIG (reference sequence). The CDR3 region has the DNA TGTGCCTGCAGCCGGGACAGGGGGTTTTTTGATGCAGGCTACACCTTC. Translated: CACSRDRGFFDAGYTF.

This clonotype was detected ten times or more. The genes are TRBV5-6 and TRBJ2-6; D is ambiguous. The CDR3 is 16 amino acids. Trimming removed 0 bases at V and 0 bases at J, with 7 bases between. CDR1 is SGHDT and CDR2 is YYEEEE in the germline V gene. The CDR3 region is CASSLVASSGANVLTF. In DNA form, the CDR3 reads TGTGCCAGCAGCTTGGTGGCGAGCTCTGGGGCCAACGTCCTGACTTTC.

Details on this clonotype: This clone may be a read error of a much larger clone one base away. V gene TRBV12-3 or TRBV12-4 combines with J gene TRBJ2-1; D possibly corresponds to TRBD1 (5 bases). CDR3 length: 16 amino acids. CDR3 sequence reads: CAGSPSGLKLVYEQFF. The DNA for the CDR3 is TGTGCCGGCAGCCCTTCAGGGTTAAAGTTGGTGTATGAGCAGTTCTTC.

This clonotype was counted a few times. The rearrangement uses TRBV27 and TRBJ1-3, with 10 nucleotides matching TRBD1. The CDR3 has 16 residues. CDR1 is MNHEY, CDR2 SMNVEV, per germline (reference sequence). J gave up 3 bases and V 5 bases, and 7 bases lay outside the gene matches. The CDR3 nucleotides are TGTGCCAGCAGTCCCGGGACAGGGGTTGATGGAAACACCATATATTTT. Translated: CASSPGTGVDGNTIYF.

This clonotype appeared many times. This sequence joins TRBV4-1 and TRBJ1-3; unclear D gene. Germline-derived CDR1 and CDR2 are MGHRA and YSYEKL. The CDR3 contains 15 residues. V was shortened by 0 bases and J by 0 bases, with 6 bases between the two germline ends. CDR3 protein: CASSQERVSGNTIYF. Written as DNA, the CDR3 is TGCGCCAGCAGCCAAGAAAGAGTCTCTGGAAACACCATATATTTT.

This clonotype was seen only a few times. Here the CDR3 reads CAWTWGLAGEKDTQYF. CDR3 DNA: TGTGCCTGGACCTGGGGGCTAGCGGGAGAAAAAGATACGCAGTATTTT. This sequence joins TRBV30 and TRBJ2-3; TRBD2 aligns across 10 bases. Germline assignment: CDR1 GTSNPN and CDR2 SVGIG (reference sequence). V shed 4 bases, J shed 5 bases, and the junction held 12 bases outside the gene matches. The CDR3 runs to 16 residues.

This CDR3 reads CASSRSIISYEQYF. The DNA of the CDR3 is TGTGCCAGCAGCCGATCGATCATCTCCTACGAGCAGTACTTC. This chain links TRBV7-9 with TRBJ2-7; no reliable D call. The CDR3 totals 14 residues. Looked up from germline, CDR1 is SEHNR and CDR2 is FQNEAQ (reference sequence). V lost 5 bases to trimming and J lost 0 bases, with 11 bases between them.

The sample holds many counts of this clonotype. The chain links TRBV12-3 or TRBV12-4 to TRBJ2-5, with D unresolved. Trimming took off 4 bases at V and 0 bases at J, with 9 bases between the two ends. The CDR3 is 14 residues long. In DNA form, the CDR3 reads TGTGCCAGCAGTTCAACAATGTACCAAGAGACCCAGTACTTC. Translating gives CASSSTMYQETQYF.